Following are 9 T cell receptor beta chains from one sample sequenced in a study of T cell responses to AZD1222 COVID-19 vaccine. Some clones are missing from TCRdb's copy, which holds only in-frame ones; the method was immunoSEQ multiplex PCR. Here the sample spans approximately 120,000 clones, 75% to 90% being singletons. The material sequenced was peripheral blood, taken on day 0 of AZD1222 vaccination. The origin of the receptors is an adult in good health.

The rearrangement joins TRBV5-5 to TRBJ1-1; D is unclear. The CDR3 covers 12 residues. The V end was cut by 3 bases, the J end by 0 bases, with 3 bases between. Germline V CDR1 and CDR2: SGHKS, YYEKEE (reference sequence). CDR3 amino acids: CASSSMNTEAFF. The CDR3 DNA follows: TGTGCCAGCAGCTCAATGAACACTGAAGCTTTCTTT. The whole variable domain, filled in from reference TRBV5-5 and TRBJ1-1, reads DAGVTQSPTHLIKTRGQQVTLRCSPISGHKSVSWYQQVLGQGPQFIFQYYEKEERGRGNFPDRFSARQFPNYSSELNVNALLLGDSALYLCASSSMNTEAFFGQGTRLTVV.

This chain connects TRBV27 to TRBJ1-1, with D possibly TRBD1 on 6 matching bases. The CDR3 loop spans 14 amino acids. Germline-derived CDR1 and CDR2 are MNHEY and SMNVEV (reference sequence). The V end lost 1 base, the J end lost 8 bases, and 14 bases lay between the germline ends. The CDR3 is CASSLLGQGREAFF. In DNA form, the CDR3 reads TGTGCCAGCAGTTTATTGGGCCAGGGGCGGGAAGCTTTCTTT.

V and J are TRBV3-1 (or the pseudogene TRBV3-2) and TRBJ2-7; 10 nucleotides line up with TRBD2. This CDR3 contains 14 residues. Germline values: CDR1 LGHDT, CDR2 YNNKEL (reference sequence). V trimming: 4 bases; J trimming: 4 bases; junction bases outside the gene matches: 4. CDR3 region: CASSRAGGHYEQYF. In DNA form, the CDR3 reads TGTGCCAGCAGCCGAGCGGGGGGGCATTACGAGCAGTACTTC.

The V call is TRBV5-1, the J call TRBJ2-1, with D uncertain. The V gene lost 1 base and the J gene lost 1 base, with 12 bases spanning the gap. Germline loops: CDR1 SGHRS, CDR2 YFSETQ. The CDR3 spans 16 residues. The CDR3 region is CASSLMGVRSYNEQFF. For the CDR3, the DNA is TGCGCCAGCAGCTTGATGGGTGTCCGGTCCTACAATGAGCAGTTCTTC.

This rearrangement joins TRBV5-4 to TRBJ2-7; the D is unclear. Trimming stripped 0 bases from V and 5 bases from J, with 15 bases between. This CDR3 is 15 amino acids long. Germline values: CDR1 SGHNT, CDR2 YYREEE (reference sequence). The CDR3 DNA is TGTGCCAGCAGCTTGGCCGGTGGGCTTGGAAACGAGCAGTACTTC. Protein product: CASSLAGGLGNEQYF.

The chain employs TRBV28 and TRBJ1-2, with a weak D call TRBD1 (6 bases). Germline values: CDR1 MDHEN, CDR2 SYDVKM. This CDR3 spans 14 amino acids. The V and J ends lost 6 bases and 4 bases respectively, with 15 bases between them. The CDR3 DNA sequence: TGTGCCAGCAGGGGCGGGGGGCTCGGCTATGGCTACACCTTC. Its translation: CASRGGGLGYGYTF.

The chain combines TRBV20-1 with TRBJ1-1, with D uncertain. Per the germline V gene, CDR1 is DFQATT and CDR2 is SNEGSKA (reference sequence). V lost 3 bases, J lost 1 base, and 3 bases lay in between. The CDR3 runs 11 residues. The CDR3 loop reads CSARQNTEAFF. The DNA for the CDR3 is TGCAGTGCTAGGCAGAACACTGAAGCTTTCTTT.

CDR3 nucleotide sequence: TGTGCCAGCAGTTTAACTCCCGAGCGGGTCACTAATGAAAAACTGTTTTTT. This translates into CASSLTPERVTNEKLFF. The chain is built from TRBV27 and TRBJ1-4, with no clear D. Germline-derived CDR1 and CDR2 are MNHEY and SMNVEV (reference sequence). This CDR3 region has 17 residues. V dropped 2 bases and J dropped 2 bases, with 15 bases sitting between them. The full variable domain, completed using reference TRBV27 and TRBJ1-4, is EAQVTQNPRYLITVTGKKLTVTCSQNMNHEYMSWYRQDPGLGLRQIYYSMNVEVTDKGDVPEGYKVSRKEKRNFPLILESPSPNQTSLYFCASSLTPERVTNEKLFFGSGTQLSVL.

The gene calls are TRBV28 and TRBJ1-2; a weak D match, TRBD1 (6 bases). The CDR3 has 15 residues. The V gene lost 2 bases and the J gene lost 5 bases, with 15 bases spanning the gap. The germline CDR1 and CDR2 sequences are MDHEN and SYDVKM. CDR3 DNA: TGTGCCAGCAGTTTAATGGCACTGGGACAATATGGCTACACCTTC. It is translated as CASSLMALGQYGYTF.